This T cell receptor beta chain stems from a study of T-cell memory formation after mild COVID-19. Overall study results and limits: SARS-CoV-2 specificity was not confirmed for second-wave clones peaking on day 37.

Deletions cut 2 bases from V and 1 base from J, with 14 bases between. CDR1 is SNHLY, CDR2 FYNNEI, per germline. The CDR3 contains 16 residues. Points on this clonotype: Its specificity is unknown.

TCRdb recomputed calls from the 5' RACE reads with MiXCR, one row per CDR3 protein. The data show 390,000 or so distinct CDR3 sequences, with 16% seen just once and roughly a fifth held by the top ten. The sample consisted of PBMCs or a T cell subset sorted from them (not recorded which). This receptor was taken from a man aged 18-30 years who had mild COVID-19 (a few samples of this study predate the infection). Cell type and time point are not known. This chain links TRBV2 with TRBJ2-5; either TRBD1 or TRBD2 may supply D (5 bases each). For the CDR3, the DNA is TGTGCCAGCAGTGAACCCGAATTGGGGGTCCAAGAGACCCAGTACTTC. It is translated as CASSEPELGVQETQYF.